This T cell receptor beta chain emerged from a study of T cell responses to AZD1222 COVID-19 vaccine. Regarding the study as a whole: Among the donors, most were white British and more were female, and clonal diversity was possibly underestimated.

CDR3 length equals 15 residues. CDR1 and CDR2 from the germline V gene are SGHTA and FQGTGA. J lost 3 bases, V lost 5 bases, and 4 bases had no gene match. To note about this clone: The target antigen is unknown.

Sequenced by immunoSEQ multiplex PCR; TCRdb stores in-frame clones only, minus some. The sample carries about 100,000 clones, roughly 91% recorded once. The chain is built from TRBV7-3 and TRBJ1-1, with 12 bases matching TRBD1. The starting material was peripheral blood, obtained on day 0 of AZD1222 vaccination. The receptor was isolated from an adult in good health. The CDR3 here is CASSPGTGGDTEAFF. The CDR3 DNA reads TGTGCCAGCAGCCCGGGGACAGGGGGCGACACTGAAGCTTTCTTT.